This T cell receptor (beta chain) was identified in a study of blood T cell repertoires in COVID-19. Overall study context: Material from acute and convalescent COVID-19 was sourced from the United States, Italy and Spain. T cells, B-cell-depleted T cells, or PBMCs supplied cDNA or gDNA.

The CDR3 sequence is 13 residues long. V was shortened by 2 bases and J by 8 bases, with 10 bases between the two germline ends. Germline CDR1 GTSNPN, CDR2 SVGIG (reference sequence). The authors' processing: Estimates of nucleated cell counts were drawn from the amplification of reference gene primers. The assay was immunoSEQ multiplex PCR, and TCRdb's table has in-frame clones only and misses some. V and J calls and clone size follow that table, whereas D and trimming were derived from the DNA. The sample consists of approximately 400,000 clones, roughly 86% of them appearing once. The TCR sequence derives from a human donor with acute or convalescent COVID-19. The donor label of this sample is uncertain. Specimen: peripheral blood. The rearrangement links TRBV30 to TRBJ1-6; D remains unclear. The CDR3: CAWSREEDSPLHF. The CDR3 DNA sequence: TGTGCCTGGAGTCGGGAGGAAGATTCACCCCTCCACTTT.